Presented here are 32 T cell receptor beta chains from one specimen sequenced in a study of lymphopenia after photon versus proton radiotherapy. Data came from immunoSEQ multiplex PCR; TCRdb stores just in-frame clones and leaves some out. The sample yields some 55,000 clones, around 86% seen once. This sample comprised peripheral blood, obtained from a patient treated with photon-based radiotherapy. Source of these receptors: a middle-aged man with gastric cancer.

V is TRBV9 and J is TRBJ2-1, with D possibly matching TRBD1 (6 bases). Germline-derived CDR1 and CDR2 are SGDLS and YYNGEE. V dropped 7 bases and J dropped 0 bases, with 14 bases sitting between them. The CDR3 is 15 residues long. The CDR3: CASGRQDSSYNEQFF. The CDR3 DNA is TGTGCCAGCGGACGACAGGATAGCTCCTACAATGAGCAGTTCTTC.

This clone was seen once. The chain employs TRBV5-5 and TRBJ2-3; D gene unclear. CDR1 SGHKS and CDR2 YYEKEE come from the germline V gene (reference sequence). V shed 4 bases and J shed 2 bases, with 11 bases lying between them. This CDR3 has 14 residues. The CDR3 bases are TGTGCCAGCAGCGCGGACCCCTACACAGATACGCAGTATTTT. Residues: CASSADPYTDTQYF.

The gene calls are TRBV11-3 and TRBJ2-1; a weak D match, TRBD1 (8 bases). Trimming removed 6 bases at V and 6 bases at J, with 21 bases between. The CDR3 extends over 16 amino acids. Germline values: CDR1 SGHNT, CDR2 YENEEA. In nucleotides, the CDR3 is TGTGCCAGCAGACAAACGACAGGGGAGGGTCGCAATGAGCAGTTCTTC. This translates into CASRQTTGEGRNEQFF.

This clone was counted a single time. The chain joins TRBV27 to TRBJ2-7, with D perhaps being TRBD1 or TRBD2 (5 bases each). The CDR3 has 14 amino acids. Trimming pared 6 bases from V and 0 bases from J, leaving 12 bases between. The germline CDR1 and CDR2 sequences are MNHEY and SMNVEV (reference sequence). The CDR3 DNA reads as TGTGCCAGCAGCCGCATCGGGGCCTCCTACGAGCAGTACTTC. Protein: CASSRIGASYEQYF.

This clone has only one observation. V usage is TRBV5-4 and J usage is TRBJ2-7, with 7 bases aligning to TRBD1. This CDR3 is built from 15 residues. After removal of 2 bases from V and 1 base from J, the junction contained 6 bases not matched to a gene. CDR1 is SGHNT and CDR2 is YYREEE in the germline V gene (reference sequence). The CDR3 DNA follows: TGTGCCAGCAGCTTACCCGGGACAGTTTCCTACGAGCAGTACTTC. It translates to CASSLPGTVSYEQYF.

The chain links TRBV5-4 to TRBJ1-1, with D uncertain. Trimming left V 4 bases short and J 2 bases short, with 9 bases between. This CDR3 contains 13 residues. Looked up from germline, CDR1 is SGHNT and CDR2 is YYREEE (reference sequence). In DNA, the CDR3 is TGTGCCAGCAGCCGGGCCCCTAACACTGAAGCTTTCTTT. This translates into CASSRAPNTEAFF.

This clone was recorded only once. This chain uses TRBV7-3 with TRBJ2-2, with D perhaps TRBD1 (5 bases). The V end was cut by 0 bases, the J end by 0 bases, with 11 bases between. The V gene's germline CDR1 is SGHTA and CDR2 FQGTGA. The CDR3 loop spans 17 amino acids. CDR3 sequence (DNA): TGTGCCAGCAGCTTAACGAACAGGTTCGCGAACACCGGGGAGCTGTTTTTT. It yields the protein CASSLTNRFANTGELFF.

The rearrangement links TRBV6-1 to TRBJ1-2; 9 nucleotides match TRBD1. Germline lookup yields CDR1 MNHNS and CDR2 SASEGT. The CDR3 loop spans 14 amino acids. Trimming at V came to 1 base and at J to 4 bases, leaving 1 base not matched to a gene. The CDR3 sequence: CASSEGDRAYGYTF. The CDR3 DNA sequence: TGTGCCAGCAGTGAAGGGGACAGGGCCTATGGCTACACCTTC.

This clone has a handful of counts. The chain uses TRBV11-2 and TRBJ2-3; the D is unclear. The CDR3 loop spans 13 amino acids. Germline CDR1 is SGHAT and CDR2 is FQNNGV. V was shortened by 3 bases and J by 4 bases, with 8 bases between the two germline ends. CDR3 DNA: TGTGCCAGCAGCTTGTCGCCGTCAGATACGCAGTATTTT. Translation: CASSLSPSDTQYF.

The table lists this clone with a count of one. One base away lies a much larger clone, so this may be a sequencing read error. The rearrangement uses TRBV7-3 and TRBJ2-7, with 7 bases aligning to TRBD2. Germline loops: CDR1 SGHTA, CDR2 FQGTGA. This CDR3 is built from 10 residues. CDR3 protein: CASGWAPQYF. The CDR3 DNA sequence: TGTGCTAGCGGGTGGGCTCCACAGTACTTC.

The chain links TRBV5-4 to TRBJ2-7; maybe TRBD2 (6 bases). Germline-derived CDR1 and CDR2 are SGHNT and YYREEE (reference sequence). CDR3 length: 13 amino acids. V lost 0 bases, J lost 7 bases, and 11 bases lay in between. CDR3 nucleotides: TGTGCCAGCAGCTTGGATCGGGAGCGGGAGCAGTACTTC. Translated: CASSLDREREQYF.

The chain carries TRBV18 and TRBJ2-3; no firm D call. Germline assignment: CDR1 KGHSH and CDR2 LQKENI. The CDR3 is 12 amino acids. The V end was cut by 2 bases, the J end by 0 bases, with 0 bases between. Here the CDR3 DNA reads TGTGCCAGCTCACCAAGCACAGATACGCAGTATTTT. The encoded protein is CASSPSTDTQYF.

The chain is built from TRBV6-5 and TRBJ2-7; D may be TRBD1 (7 bases). Germline V gives CDR1 MNHEY, CDR2 SVGAGI. With 8 bases removed from V and 3 bases from J, the gap between germline ends came to 17 bases. This CDR3 region has 14 residues. Written as DNA, the CDR3 is TGTGCCAGCGGAGGGCCAGGGGGAAGCTACGAGCAGTACTTC. Translated: CASGGPGGSYEQYF.

This clone was counted a single time. This sequence joins TRBV7-2 and TRBJ1-3; TRBD1 matches at 9 bases. The CDR3 consists of 15 residues. Germline values: CDR1 SGHTA, CDR2 FQGNSA. Trimming at V came to 2 bases and at J to 6 bases, leaving 5 bases not matched to a gene. The DNA of the CDR3 is TGTGCCAGCAGCTTAAGGGGACAGGGAGAAAACACCATATATTTT. It yields the protein CASSLRGQGENTIYF.

The rearrangement uses TRBV7-2 and TRBJ1-1; D not certain. Trimming cost V 5 bases and J 1 base, with 17 bases left between them. Germline values: CDR1 SGHTA, CDR2 FQGNSA. This CDR3 region has 16 residues. The CDR3, as DNA: TGTGCCAGCAGCCCAGCCCTAGGGCAGGAGAACACTGAAGCTTTCTTT. This sequence encodes CASSPALGQENTEAFF.

In the case of this clone: Different DNA sequences within this sample yield the same CDR3. The chain links TRBV10-3 to TRBJ2-5; TRBD1 aligns across 8 bases. Germline V gene data show CDR1 as ENHRY and CDR2 as SYGVKD. This CDR3 contains 14 residues. The V and J ends lost 6 bases and 3 bases, in that order; junction bases with no gene match: 6. In DNA form, the CDR3 reads TGTGCCATCAGCGAACGACAGGGGAAAGAGACCCAGTACTTC. Its protein is CAISERQGKETQYF.

V and J are TRBV5-1 and TRBJ2-7; D perhaps matches TRBD1 (6 bases). Germline V gives CDR1 SGHRS, CDR2 YFSETQ. The CDR3 contains 14 residues. Trimming cost V 4 bases and J 2 bases, with 13 bases left between them. CDR3 sequence: CASSTGGGPYEQYF. Here the CDR3 DNA reads TGCGCCAGCAGCACCGGTGGGGGCCCCTACGAGCAGTACTTC. The full variable domain, completed using reference TRBV5-1 and TRBJ2-7, is KAGVTQTPRYLIKTRGQQVTLSCSPISGHRSVSWYQQTPGQGLQFLFEYFSETQRNKGNFPGRFSGRQFSNSRSEMNVSTLELGDSALYLCASSTGGGPYEQYFGPGTRLTVT.

This clone was picked up a small number of times. The CDR3 bases are TGTGCCAGCAGCGGACAATGGCGGTTCAATGAGCAGTTCTTC. It codes for CASSGQWRFNEQFF. The chain combines TRBV11-2 with TRBJ2-1; possible D gene TRBD1, 5 bases. V was shortened by 5 bases and J by 6 bases, with 14 bases between the two germline ends. Germline-derived CDR1 and CDR2 are SGHAT and FQNNGV. The CDR3 consists of 14 residues.

This clone was detected only a few times. The chain joins TRBV9 to TRBJ1-1, with a tentative D call TRBD1 (6 bases). This CDR3 contains 14 residues. The germline gives CDR1 SGDLS, CDR2 YYNGEE. Deletions cut 2 bases from V and 5 bases from J, with 13 bases between. CDR3 residues: CASSVGGQGTEAFF. CDR3 nucleotides: TGTGCCAGCAGCGTCGGGGGGCAGGGGACTGAAGCTTTCTTT.

This rearrangement joins TRBV11-3 to TRBJ2-1, with 12 positions matching TRBD2. V gave up 4 bases and J gave up 8 bases; unmatched junction bases: 0. CDR3 length: 13 residues. From germline, CDR1 is SGHNT and CDR2 YENEEA. CDR3 nucleotides: TGTGCCAGCAGCTGGACTAGCGGGGATGAGCAGTTCTTC. The encoded protein is CASSWTSGDEQFF.

The rearrangement joins TRBV7-9 to TRBJ2-1; possibly TRBD1 for D (7 bases). Germline assignment: CDR1 SEHNR and CDR2 FQNEAQ (reference sequence). The CDR3 has 19 amino acids. Trimming removed 6 bases at V and 2 bases at J, with 26 bases between. CDR3: CASRPLAGIWGTAYNEQFF. The CDR3 nucleotides read TGTGCCAGCAGGCCTTTGGCGGGAATCTGGGGGACAGCCTACAATGAGCAGTTCTTC.

V and J are TRBV5-1 and TRBJ1-1; 9 bases are shared with TRBD1. This CDR3 has 15 amino acids. The germline CDR1 and CDR2 sequences are SGHRS and YFSETQ. V was pared by 1 base and J by 5 bases, with 6 bases of the junction left unmatched. CDR3 sequence reads: CASSLTGGSGTEAFF. The CDR3 region has the DNA TGCGCCAGCAGCTTGACAGGGGGCAGTGGGACTGAAGCTTTCTTT.

This chain joins TRBV25-1 and TRBJ2-5; D not certain. Trimming removed 5 bases at V and 5 bases at J, with 12 bases between. Germline V lookup: CDR1 MGHDK, CDR2 SYGVNS. The CDR3 has 13 residues. The CDR3 sequence: CASSSYLGETQYF. The CDR3 DNA sequence: TGTGCCAGCAGTTCTTACCTGGGGGAGACCCAGTACTTC.

This clone appeared once. This chain uses TRBV10-3 with TRBJ1-3, with D tentatively TRBD1 (6 bases). V was trimmed by 5 bases and J by 4 bases, leaving 12 bases between them. Per germline, CDR1 ENHRY and CDR2 SYGVKD. The CDR3 is 14 amino acids. The CDR3 region is CAISLEGDGNTIYF. The CDR3 DNA follows: TGTGCCATCAGTCTGGAGGGGGACGGAAACACCATATATTTT.

The chain has TRBV19 and TRBJ2-3; either TRBD1 or TRBD2 may fit D (5 bases each). Germline V gene lookup returns CDR1 LNHDA and CDR2 SQIVND (reference sequence). The V and J ends lost 6 bases and 2 bases respectively, with 12 bases between them. This CDR3 has 14 residues. For the CDR3, the DNA is TGTGCCAGTAGCCCGGGACCTAACACAGATACGCAGTATTTT. As protein: CASSPGPNTDTQYF.

The count of this clone is one. The CDR3: CASQLGGLYEQYF. CDR3 in DNA: TGTGCCAGCCAGTTAGGGGGCCTATACGAGCAGTACTTC. This rearrangement joins TRBV6-1 to TRBJ2-7; 7 nucleotides align to TRBD1. V shed 8 bases, J shed 4 bases, and the junction held 8 bases outside the gene matches. The CDR3 spans 13 residues. CDR1 and CDR2 from the germline V gene are MNHNS and SASEGT.

V gene TRBV5-3 combines with J gene TRBJ1-1; 7 bases are a match to TRBD1. TRBV5-3 falls under the ORF class, with uncertain function. The V gene end was trimmed by 1 base and the J gene end by 2 bases; junction bases not matched to a gene: 11. The CDR3 runs to 17 residues. CDR3 residues: CARSLSTGTAKNTEAFF. The CDR3 DNA follows: TGTGCCAGAAGCTTGTCCACCGGGACAGCCAAAAACACTGAAGCTTTCTTT.

The rearrangement links TRBV29-1 to TRBJ1-5; TRBD1 is a possible D gene (5 bases). The germline CDR1 and CDR2 sequences are SQVTM and ANQGSEA. The CDR3 is 12 amino acids. The CDR3 region has the DNA TGCAGTTTCGGGGACAGCAATCAGCCCCAGCATTTT. It is translated as CSFGDSNQPQHF. The entire variable domain, with the rest obtained from reference TRBV29-1 and TRBJ1-5, is as follows: SAVISQKPSRDICQRGTSLTIQCQVDSQVTMMFWYRQQPGQSLTLIATANQGSEATYESGFVIDKFPISRPNLTFSTLTVSNMSPEDSSIYLCSFGDSNQPQHFGDGTRLSIL.

The chain combines TRBV18 with TRBJ2-7; tentatively, D is TRBD1 (7 bases). CDR3 length equals 15 residues. The ends were cut back, 3 bases at V and 5 bases at J, with 17 bases in the middle. Germline CDR1 and CDR2: KGHSH and LQKENI. The CDR3 here is CASSPSGIRGDEQYF. Here the CDR3 DNA reads TGTGCCAGCTCACCTTCGGGAATCAGGGGGGACGAGCAGTACTTC.

V and J are TRBV5-4 and TRBJ1-1; weak D call: TRBD1 (6 bases). The V gene's germline CDR1 is SGHNT and CDR2 YYREEE (reference sequence). The germline V and J ends were trimmed by 0 bases and 8 bases, with 11 bases remaining between them. The CDR3 is 13 amino acids. The CDR3, as DNA: TGTGCCAGCAGCTTGGGGCGCGACAGGGAAGCTTTCTTT. Amino acid sequence: CASSLGRDREAFF.

The V gene is TRBV7-2, the J gene TRBJ1-2; weak D call: TRBD1 (6 bases). With 5 bases removed from V and 4 bases from J, the gap between germline ends came to 17 bases. The V gene's germline CDR1 is SGHTA and CDR2 FQGNSA. The CDR3 runs to 15 residues. CDR3 in DNA: TGTGCCAGCAGCCCAGACCGGGACACGACCTATGGCTACACCTTC. This gives the protein CASSPDRDTTYGYTF.

This chain uses TRBV11-2 with TRBJ1-4, with D uncertain. With 5 bases removed from V and 0 bases from J, the gap between germline ends came to 4 bases. The CDR3 is 13 residues long. Per the germline V gene, CDR1 is SGHAT and CDR2 is FQNNGV. The CDR3 nucleotides are TGTGCCAGCAGCCCCTCAACTAATGAAAAACTGTTTTTT. The encoded protein is CASSPSTNEKLFF.